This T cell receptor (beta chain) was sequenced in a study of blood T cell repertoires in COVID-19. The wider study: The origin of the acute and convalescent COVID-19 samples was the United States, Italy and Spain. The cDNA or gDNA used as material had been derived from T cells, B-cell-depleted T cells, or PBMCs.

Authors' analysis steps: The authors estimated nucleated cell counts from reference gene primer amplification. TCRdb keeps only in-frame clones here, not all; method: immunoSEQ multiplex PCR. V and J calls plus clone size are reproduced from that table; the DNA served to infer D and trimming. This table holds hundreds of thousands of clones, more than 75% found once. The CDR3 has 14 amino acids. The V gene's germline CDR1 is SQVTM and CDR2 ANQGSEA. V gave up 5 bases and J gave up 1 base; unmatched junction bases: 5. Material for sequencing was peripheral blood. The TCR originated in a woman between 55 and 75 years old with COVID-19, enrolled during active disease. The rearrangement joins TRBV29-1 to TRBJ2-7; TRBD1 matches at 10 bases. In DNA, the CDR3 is TGCAGCGTTAGGGGACAGGGGCGGTCCTACGAGCAGTACTTC. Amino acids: CSVRGQGRSYEQYF.